Following are 11 T cell receptor beta chains from one sample sequenced in a study of blood T cell repertoires in COVID-19. Clones were sequenced by immunoSEQ multiplex PCR, and TCRdb holds only the in-frame ones, with some missing. The data hold about 350,000 clones, with almost 90% observed a single time. The sequenced sample was peripheral blood. The receptors derive from a woman between 65 and 79 years old with COVID-19, enrolled during active disease.

In DNA form, the CDR3 reads TGTGCCACCAGTGATTTGCTAGCGGGGGGTTACAATGAGCAGTTCTTC. Protein: CATSDLLAGGYNEQFF. The V and J genes are TRBV24-1 and TRBJ2-1, with 11 bases aligning to TRBD2. J gave up 4 bases and V 0 bases, and 1 base lay outside the gene matches. This CDR3 is 16 amino acids long. Germline V gene data show CDR1 as KGHDR and CDR2 as SFDVKD.

This clone was seen once. J is TRBJ2-1 and V is TRBV24-1; TRBD2 is a possible D gene (6 bases). The CDR3 runs 14 residues. Germline V gene lookup returns CDR1 KGHDR and CDR2 SFDVKD. Trimming removed 3 bases at V and 9 bases at J, with 14 bases between. Written as DNA, the CDR3 is TGTGCCACCAGTGATAAGGGCTTGGAGGGTGAGCAGTTCTTC. Protein: CATSDKGLEGEQFF.

V and J are TRBV9 and TRBJ2-1, with 7 bases aligning to TRBD2. V was pared by 3 bases and J by 5 bases, with 8 bases of the junction left unmatched. CDR3 size: 15 residues. Per germline, CDR1 SGDLS and CDR2 YYNGEE. The CDR3 spells CASSESGVRNNEQFF. In DNA form, the CDR3 reads TGTGCCAGCAGCGAGAGCGGGGTAAGGAACAATGAGCAGTTCTTC.

This chain connects TRBV28 to TRBJ1-4, with 12 nucleotides matching TRBD1. Per the germline V gene, CDR1 is MDHEN and CDR2 is SYDVKM. This CDR3 is 16 amino acids long. J gave up 8 bases and V 4 bases, and 8 bases lay outside the gene matches. The CDR3 DNA reads TGTGCCAGCAGTTCGGGGGGACAGGGGGCAGAAGAAAAACTGTTTTTT. It yields the protein CASSSGGQGAEEKLFF.

V gene TRBV23-1 combines with J gene TRBJ2-1; TRBD1 matches 7 bases. TRBV23-1 is given ORF status, its function remaining uncertain. The V and J ends lost 4 bases and 1 base, in that order; junction bases with no gene match: 7. CDR3 length: 16 amino acids. In DNA, the CDR3 is TGCGCCAGCAGTCCCCCCCGGGACAGATCCTACAATGAGCAGTTCTTC. It is translated as CASSPPRDRSYNEQFF.

V usage is TRBV12-5 and J usage is TRBJ1-5; D is uncertain. Germline CDR1 reads LGHNT; CDR2 reads FRNRAP. V lost 3 bases and J lost 5, with 8 bases in between. The CDR3 covers 13 residues. For the CDR3, the DNA is TGTGCTAGTGGTTTTACATCCGATCAGCCCCAGCATTTT. This translates into CASGFTSDQPQHF.

The chain employs TRBV12-5 and TRBJ1-6, with 7 bases identical to TRBD1. The V segment lost 1 base and the J segment 6 bases; nucleotides outside the gene matches: 0. The CDR3 loop spans 14 amino acids. Germline assignment: CDR1 LGHNT and CDR2 FRNRAP. In nucleotides, the CDR3 is TGTGCTAGTGGTTTGGGGACAGGTAATTCACCCCTCCACTTT. As protein: CASGLGTGNSPLHF. The full variable domain, rest sourced from reference TRBV12-5 and TRBJ1-6, is DARVTQTPRHKVTEMGQEVTMRCQPILGHNTVFWYRQTMMQGLELLAYFRNRAPLDDSGMPKDRFSAEMPDATLATLKIQPSEPRDSAVYFCASGLGTGNSPLHFGNGTRLTVT.

The chain recombines TRBV18 with TRBJ2-1, with a tentative D call TRBD2 (5 bases). V lost 3 bases, J lost 6 bases, and 21 bases lay in between. The CDR3 runs to 17 residues. The germline V gene encodes CDR1 KGHSH and CDR2 LQKENI. The CDR3 loop reads CASSPPGGLSAINEQFF. The CDR3 DNA follows: TGTGCCAGCTCACCCCCCGGAGGACTCTCCGCTATCAATGAGCAGTTCTTC.

This clone was observed once. The chain combines TRBV7-9 with TRBJ1-1; D possibly corresponds to TRBD1 (6 bases). V was clipped by 8 bases and J by 6 bases, with 19 bases between them. Germline assignment: CDR1 SEHNR and CDR2 FQNEAQ (reference sequence). The CDR3 is made up of 14 amino acids. Written as DNA, the CDR3 is TGTGCCAGCGACAACGGGGGGCCGTACGCTGAAGCTTTCTTT. As protein: CASDNGGPYAEAFF.

CDR3 sequence: CASSVGQGTGELFF. CDR3 coding DNA: TGTGCCAGCAGCGTGGGACAGGGGACCGGGGAGCTGTTTTTT. The chain has TRBV7-8 and TRBJ2-2; 10 bases match TRBD1. Germline trimming cut 5 bases from V and 5 bases from J; bases unmatched to any gene: 2. Germline values: CDR1 SGHVS, CDR2 FQNEAQ. This CDR3 contains 14 residues.

The V gene is TRBV11-3, the J gene TRBJ1-4; D might be TRBD1 (5 bases). V lost 0 bases and J 7 bases, leaving 21 bases between the germline ends. The CDR3 totals 18 residues. Germline CDR1 and CDR2: SGHNT and YENEEA. The CDR3 DNA is TGTGCCAGCAGCTTAGACCCTCCCCGCCAGGGAATGGGTGAAAAACTGTTTTTT. Protein: CASSLDPPRQGMGEKLFF.